The next 12 T cell receptor beta chains were all read from a single sample in a study of blood T cell repertoires in COVID-19. Measured with immunoSEQ multiplex PCR; TCRdb has only the in-frame clones, and not every one. The sample consists of under 250,000 clones, roughly four fifths of them appearing once. The source material was PBMCs or T cells enriched from blood (not recorded which). The receptors shown here come from a woman aged 50 to 65 who had been exposed to COVID-19.

The chain uses TRBV5-6 and TRBJ2-1; 9 bases are a match to TRBD1. The CDR3 runs to 15 residues. The germline CDR1 and CDR2 sequences are SGHDT and YYEEEE. The ends lost 2 bases at V and 7 bases at J; junction bases unmatched: 7. CDR3: CASSFGTGYRNEQFF. In DNA form, the CDR3 reads TGTGCCAGCAGCTTCGGGACAGGGTATAGGAATGAGCAGTTCTTC.

This chain joins TRBV30 and TRBJ1-3; the D is unclear. The CDR3 covers 13 residues. CDR1 and CDR2 (germline): GTSNPN, SVGIG (reference sequence). V was clipped by 0 bases and J by 10 bases, with 13 bases between them. The CDR3 loop reads CAWSVPQLRTIYF. For the CDR3, the DNA is TGTGCCTGGAGTGTACCCCAGCTGAGGACCATATATTTT.

The gene calls are TRBV4-1 and TRBJ1-5, with 7 bases aligning to TRBD1. The CDR3 extends over 16 amino acids. Germline V CDR1 and CDR2: MGHRA, YSYEKL. Trimming cost V 2 bases and J 3 bases; bases outside gene matches: 7. CDR3 protein: CASSQLAGGDNQPQHF. CDR3 nucleotide sequence: TGCGCCAGCAGCCAACTAGCAGGGGGTGACAATCAGCCCCAGCATTTT.

The DNA of the CDR3 is TGCGCCAGCAGCCAAGAGCAGGGGAGCTATGGCTACACCTTC. This gives the protein CASSQEQGSYGYTF. The chain is built from TRBV4-1 and TRBJ1-2; D is possibly TRBD1 (6 bases). CDR1 and CDR2 (germline): MGHRA, YSYEKL. The ends were cut back, 0 bases at V and 4 bases at J, with 9 bases in the middle. This CDR3 contains 14 residues.

V and J are TRBV7-6 and TRBJ2-5; D remains ambiguous. The CDR3 runs 13 residues. Trimming left V 1 base short and J 4 bases short, with 7 bases between. The germline gives CDR1 SGHVS, CDR2 FNYEAQ. The CDR3 bases are TGTGCCAGCAGCTTAGGGCGCGGAGAGACCCAGTACTTC. Translating it yields CASSLGRGETQYF.

This clone was counted once. This chain links TRBV7-3 with TRBJ1-1; unclear D gene. With 5 bases removed from V and 3 bases from J, the gap between germline ends came to 28 bases. The germline CDR1 and CDR2 sequences are SGHTA and FQGTGA. CDR3 length equals 19 residues. This chain's CDR3 is CASSPYIGLSVSTDTEAFF. The CDR3, as DNA: TGTGCCAGCAGCCCCTACATCGGTTTGAGCGTATCGACGGACACTGAAGCTTTCTTT.

The V gene is TRBV29-1, the J gene TRBJ2-5; 8 nucleotides line up with TRBD2. The ends lost 5 bases at V and 5 bases at J; junction bases unmatched: 10. The CDR3 length is 14 residues. Germline V gene lookup returns CDR1 SQVTM and CDR2 ANQGSEA. The CDR3 sequence is CSVSAGAMVETQYF. Written as DNA, the CDR3 is TGCAGCGTTTCAGCGGGGGCTATGGTTGAGACCCAGTACTTC.

The chain joins TRBV11-2 to TRBJ1-1; TRBD1 matches at 7 bases. J lost 7 bases, V lost 7 bases, and 9 bases had no gene match. The CDR3 sequence is 13 residues long. Germline V gives CDR1 SGHAT, CDR2 FQNNGV. The CDR3 here is CASTAGQLLEAFF. DNA for the CDR3: TGTGCCAGCACCGCGGGACAGTTACTTGAAGCTTTCTTT.

A few counts support this clone. The chain carries TRBV10-3 and TRBJ2-5; 9 bases are shared with TRBD1. Germline V lookup: CDR1 ENHRY, CDR2 SYGVKD. The CDR3 contains 15 residues. V was clipped by 7 bases and J by 4 bases; unmatched bases: 10. The CDR3 DNA is TGTGCCATCAATATCCGGGACAGGGAAGCAGAGACCCAGTACTTC. Encoded protein: CAINIRDREAETQYF.

The J gene is TRBJ1-6, the V gene TRBV6-4, with no clear D. Per the germline V gene, CDR1 is MRHNA and CDR2 is SNTAGT. The CDR3 is made up of 15 amino acids. V lost 0 bases and J lost 7, with 10 bases in between. The CDR3 spells CASSDSPESNSPLHF. The CDR3 nucleotides are TGTGCCAGCAGTGACTCGCCAGAATCCAATTCACCCCTCCACTTT.

This clone showed up just once. The chain uses TRBV12-3 or TRBV12-4 and TRBJ1-1; maybe TRBD1 (6 bases). V lost 6 bases and J 8 bases, leaving 16 bases between the germline ends. The CDR3 covers 13 residues. CDR3 nucleotides: TGTGCCAGCAGGCCAACCGGGACAAGAGAAGCTTTCTTT. Residues: CASRPTGTREAFF.

Only a few counts were recorded for this clone. This chain connects TRBV3-1 (or the pseudogene TRBV3-2) to TRBJ1-1; tentatively, D is TRBD1 (5 bases). V was cut by 0 bases and J by 10 bases, with 15 bases left in between. The CDR3 covers 14 residues. Germline V gene sequence: CDR1 LGHDT, CDR2 YNNKEL (reference sequence). The CDR3 sequence: CASSQDVDIPPAFF. The CDR3 DNA reads as TGTGCCAGCAGCCAAGATGTGGACATCCCGCCAGCTTTCTTT.